The 14 T cell receptor beta chains below were found in one sample sequenced in a study of blood T cell repertoires in COVID-19. This table comes from immunoSEQ multiplex PCR, and its TCRdb copy is limited to in-frame clones, with some not included. This repertoire shows around 260,000 clones, 84% found once; its top ten account for 4% to 4.5%. Sequenced input: peripheral blood. These receptors were collected from a man in his 60s with acute or convalescent COVID-19.

The rearrangement links TRBV4-3 to TRBJ2-1, with 8 bases identical to TRBD2. V shed 0 bases, J shed 0 bases, and the junction held 10 bases outside the gene matches. Germline V gives CDR1 LGHNA, CDR2 YSLEER. This CDR3 comprises 19 residues. The CDR3 DNA follows: TGCGCCAGCAGCCAAGATCGCGGGGGGACCGTTGGCTCCTACAATGAGCAGTTCTTC. Amino acid sequence: CASSQDRGGTVGSYNEQFF.

There are a few counts of this clone. The gene calls are TRBV11-2 and TRBJ2-5; D is perhaps TRBD1 (6 bases). Germline loops: CDR1 SGHAT, CDR2 FQNNGV. V gave up 3 bases and J gave up 1 base, with 12 bases separating them. This CDR3 spans 15 amino acids. Here the CDR3 reads CASSLGRQVQETQYF. The CDR3 DNA reads TGTGCCAGCAGCTTGGGCCGACAGGTCCAAGAGACCCAGTACTTC.

The chain is built from TRBV11-2 and TRBJ1-4; D gene uncertain. The CDR3 runs 16 residues. The germline gives CDR1 SGHAT, CDR2 FQNNGV. Trimming took off 3 bases at V and 0 bases at J, with 11 bases between the two ends. CDR3 region: CASSFGRLTTNEKLFF. The CDR3 DNA is TGTGCCAGCAGCTTCGGCAGGTTAACAACTAATGAAAAACTGTTTTTT. Supplemented by reference TRBV11-2 and TRBJ1-4, the full variable domain reads EAGVAQSPRYKIIEKRQSVAFWCNPISGHATLYWYQQILGQGPKLLIQFQNNGVVDDSQLPKDRFSAERLKGVDSTLKIQPAKLEDSAVYLCASSFGRLTTNEKLFFGSGTQLSVL.

V usage is TRBV7-6 and J usage is TRBJ2-2, with 12 bases fitting TRBD2. Germline lookup yields CDR1 SGHVS and CDR2 FNYEAQ. With V trimmed by 5 bases and J by 8 bases, 9 bases remained unmatched. CDR3 length: 16 amino acids. CDR3 region: CASSTPTSGRAGELFF. CDR3 DNA: TGTGCCAGCAGCACACCGACTAGCGGGAGAGCAGGGGAGCTGTTTTTT.

A single count supports this clone. This chain connects TRBV7-3 to TRBJ2-2; possible D gene TRBD1, 6 bases. Trimming removed 3 bases at V and 6 bases at J, with 20 bases between. Germline CDR1 is SGHTA and CDR2 is FQGTGA. The length of the CDR3 is 17 residues. The CDR3 region is CASSLKQGRSGAGELFF. CDR3 DNA sequence: TGTGCCAGCAGCTTGAAACAGGGTCGGTCAGGGGCCGGGGAGCTGTTTTTT.

The J gene is TRBJ2-3, the V gene TRBV19; 7 nucleotides match TRBD2. V was pared by 3 bases and J by 2 bases, with 5 bases of the junction left unmatched. Germline CDR1 and CDR2: LNHDA and SQIVND (reference sequence). This CDR3 is built from 15 residues. The CDR3 coding sequence is TGTGCCAGTAGTATCGCGCTAGCGGACACAGATACGCAGTATTTT. This gives the protein CASSIALADTDTQYF.

This sequence joins TRBV2 and TRBJ2-1, with D perhaps TRBD2 (6 bases). The CDR3 loop spans 15 amino acids. V lost 0 bases, J lost 4 bases, and 10 bases lay in between. CDR1 is SNHLY, CDR2 FYNNEI, per germline. This CDR3 reads CASSEATRRYNEQFF. In DNA, the CDR3 is TGTGCCAGCAGTGAAGCGACTAGGAGATACAATGAGCAGTTCTTC.

The chain couples TRBV6-6 to TRBJ2-7; 7 positions agree with TRBD2. Germline values: CDR1 MNHNY, CDR2 SVGAGI (reference sequence). This CDR3 contains 15 residues. J lost 5 bases, V lost 3 bases, and 10 bases had no gene match. CDR3 in DNA: TGTGCCAGCAGTTATGGAGGTGCGGGAGCCGACGAGCAGTACTTC. Amino acids: CASSYGGAGADEQYF.

The V and J genes are TRBV10-3 and TRBJ2-2; D is perhaps TRBD1 (5 bases). Trimming removed 7 bases at V and 1 base at J, with 13 bases between. The CDR3 runs to 15 residues. Germline V CDR1 and CDR2: ENHRY, SYGVKD. The CDR3 here is CAINRGSGNTGELFF. The CDR3 DNA is TGTGCCATCAATAGGGGCAGTGGGAACACCGGGGAGCTGTTTTTT.

The rearrangement uses TRBV7-8 and TRBJ2-7; 8 bases map to TRBD2. The CDR3 has 16 amino acids. V shed 1 base, J shed 3 bases, and the junction held 8 bases outside the gene matches. Germline V gene data show CDR1 as SGHVS and CDR2 as FQNEAQ. This CDR3 is CASSLVRASGHYEQYF. Here the CDR3 DNA reads TGTGCCAGCAGCTTAGTCAGGGCTAGCGGGCACTACGAGCAGTACTTC.

The chain combines TRBV19 with TRBJ2-1, with D possibly TRBD1 on 5 matching bases. The CDR3 consists of 14 residues. V was trimmed by 4 bases and J by 5 bases, leaving 12 bases between them. Germline V gene sequence: CDR1 LNHDA, CDR2 SQIVND (reference sequence). The CDR3 here is CASSTGRSHNEQFF. DNA of the CDR3: TGTGCCAGTAGTACAGGGCGGTCCCACAATGAGCAGTTCTTC.

This clone came up once. The chain links TRBV6-6 to TRBJ2-5; a weak D match, TRBD2 (7 bases). The CDR3 loop spans 16 amino acids. V was shortened by 2 bases and J by 2 bases, with 15 bases between the two germline ends. The germline V gene has CDR1 MNHNY and CDR2 SVGAGI (reference sequence). CDR3 protein: CASSYPLGGDQETQYF. The CDR3 bases are TGTGCCAGCAGTTACCCTTTAGGGGGGGATCAAGAGACCCAGTACTTC.

This chain uses TRBV7-8 with TRBJ1-3; D is uncertain. This CDR3 has 15 amino acids. Germline V gene data show CDR1 as SGHVS and CDR2 as FQNEAQ. The V end lost 1 base, the J end lost 10 bases, and 17 bases lay between the germline ends. CDR3 sequence (DNA): TGTGCCAGCAGCTTAGGGAGGACGCAACTGGGGACCATATATTTT. Protein product: CASSLGRTQLGTIYF.

The count of this clone is one. Here the CDR3 DNA reads TGTGCCAGCAGCCAGGCTGGACTAGCCCTCTATGAGCAGTTCTTC. Its protein product is CASSQAGLALYEQFF. The chain employs TRBV3-1 (or the pseudogene TRBV3-2) and TRBJ2-1; the match to TRBD2 covers 8 bases. The CDR3 is 15 residues long. The trim removed 3 bases at V and 8 bases at J, leaving 9 bases unmatched. Per germline, CDR1 LGHDT and CDR2 YNNKEL (reference sequence).